This TCR beta chain was obtained from a study of blood T cell repertoires in COVID-19. J gave up 6 bases and V 4 bases, and 5 bases lay outside the gene matches. The CDR3 covers 14 residues. Germline V gene sequence: CDR1 SGHTA, CDR2 FQGNSA. Clones were sequenced by immunoSEQ multiplex PCR, and TCRdb holds only the in-frame ones, with some missing. Of roughly 250,000 clones listed, roughly 83% are singletons. Across 24 US areas, participants ranged in age from 18 to 89 years. Two negative PCRs, clearance, or symptom resolution were required of recovered Cohort 3 donors. The receptor was derived from a woman between 50 and 59 years old who had recovered from COVID-19. The chain employs TRBV7-2 and TRBJ2-1, with 8 bases identical to TRBD2. Sample: PBMCs or T cells enriched from blood (not recorded which). The CDR3 reads CASSSQREINEQFF. For the CDR3, the DNA is TGTGCCAGCAGCTCCCAGCGGGAGATCAATGAGCAGTTCTTC.